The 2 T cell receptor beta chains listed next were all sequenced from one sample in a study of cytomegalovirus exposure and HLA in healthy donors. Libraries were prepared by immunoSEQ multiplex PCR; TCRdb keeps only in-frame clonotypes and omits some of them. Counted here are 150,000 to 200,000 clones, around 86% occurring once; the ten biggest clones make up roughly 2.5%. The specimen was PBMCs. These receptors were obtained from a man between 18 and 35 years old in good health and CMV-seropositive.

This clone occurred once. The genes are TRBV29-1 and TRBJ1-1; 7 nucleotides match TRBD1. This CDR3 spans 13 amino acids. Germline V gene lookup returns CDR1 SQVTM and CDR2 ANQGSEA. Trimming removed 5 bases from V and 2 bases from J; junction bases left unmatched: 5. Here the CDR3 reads CSVWAGGNTEAFF. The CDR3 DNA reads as TGCAGCGTTTGGGCAGGGGGTAACACTGAAGCTTTCTTT.

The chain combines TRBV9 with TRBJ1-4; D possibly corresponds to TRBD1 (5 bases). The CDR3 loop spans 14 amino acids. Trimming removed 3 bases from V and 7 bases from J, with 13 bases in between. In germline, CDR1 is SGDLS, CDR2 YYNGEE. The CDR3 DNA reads TGTGCCAGCAGCGGTTTCCAGGGAGGTGAAAAACTGTTTTTT. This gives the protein CASSGFQGGEKLFF.